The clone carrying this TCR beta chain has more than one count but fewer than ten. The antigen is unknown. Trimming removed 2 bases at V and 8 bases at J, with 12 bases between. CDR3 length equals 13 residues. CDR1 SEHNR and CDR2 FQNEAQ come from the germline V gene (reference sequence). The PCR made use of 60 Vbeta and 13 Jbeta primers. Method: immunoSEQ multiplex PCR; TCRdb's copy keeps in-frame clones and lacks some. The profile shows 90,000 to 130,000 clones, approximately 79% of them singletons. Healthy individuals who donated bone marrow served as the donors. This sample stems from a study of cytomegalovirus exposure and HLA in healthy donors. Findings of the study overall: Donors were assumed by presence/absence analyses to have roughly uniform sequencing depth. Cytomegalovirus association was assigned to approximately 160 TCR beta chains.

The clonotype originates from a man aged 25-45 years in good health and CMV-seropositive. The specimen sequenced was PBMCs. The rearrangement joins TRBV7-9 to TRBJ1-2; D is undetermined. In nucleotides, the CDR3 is TGTGCCAGCAGCTTATCAAGGGAGGAGGGCTACACCTTC. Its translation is CASSLSREEGYTF.